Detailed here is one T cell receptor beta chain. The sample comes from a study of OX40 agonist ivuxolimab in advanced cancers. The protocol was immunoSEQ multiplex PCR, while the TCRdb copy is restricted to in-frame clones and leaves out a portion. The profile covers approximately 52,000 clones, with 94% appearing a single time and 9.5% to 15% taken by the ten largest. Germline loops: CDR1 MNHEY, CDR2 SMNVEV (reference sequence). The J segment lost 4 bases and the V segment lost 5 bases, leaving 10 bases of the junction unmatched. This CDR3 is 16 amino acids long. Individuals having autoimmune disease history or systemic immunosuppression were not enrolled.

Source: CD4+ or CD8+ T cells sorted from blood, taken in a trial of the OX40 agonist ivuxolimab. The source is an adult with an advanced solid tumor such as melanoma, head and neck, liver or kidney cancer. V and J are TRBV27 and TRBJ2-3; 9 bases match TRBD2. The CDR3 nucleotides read TGTGCCAGCAGTACCCTCGCGGGAGGGCCGGCAGATACGCAGTATTTT. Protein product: CASSTLAGGPADTQYF.